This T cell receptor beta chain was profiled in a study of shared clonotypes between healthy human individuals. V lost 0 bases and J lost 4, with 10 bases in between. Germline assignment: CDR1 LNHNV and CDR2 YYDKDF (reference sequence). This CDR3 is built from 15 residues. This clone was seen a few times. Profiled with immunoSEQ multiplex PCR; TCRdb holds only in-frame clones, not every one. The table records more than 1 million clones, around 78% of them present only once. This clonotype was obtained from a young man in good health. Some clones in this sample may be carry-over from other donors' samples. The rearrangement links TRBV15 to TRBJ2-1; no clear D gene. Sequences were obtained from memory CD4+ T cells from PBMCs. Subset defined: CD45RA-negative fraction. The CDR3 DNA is TGTGCCACCAGCAGAGATGGGCTGGCGTACAATGAGCAGTTCTTC. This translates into CATSRDGLAYNEQFF.